One sample yielded the 2 T cell receptor beta chains listed below, sequenced in a study of cytomegalovirus exposure and HLA in healthy donors. PCR amplification relied on 60 Vbeta primers (plus 13 Jbeta primers). Here immunoSEQ multiplex PCR was the method, and the copy in TCRdb shows in-frame clones only, minus some. Altogether 98,000 or so clones are present, around 80% being singletons, with the ten largest covering approximately 1.9%. The sequenced sample was PBMCs. Every receptor here comes from a woman aged 40 to 55 in good health and CMV-seronegative.

The chain links TRBV19 to TRBJ2-2; D might be TRBD2 (5 bases). Germline V lookup: CDR1 LNHDA, CDR2 SQIVND (reference sequence). This CDR3 spans 15 amino acids. Trimming left V 3 bases short and J 2 bases short, with 10 bases between. The CDR3 is CASSIYRGNTGELFF. In DNA, the CDR3 is TGTGCCAGTAGTATTTACCGGGGAAACACCGGGGAGCTGTTTTTT.

The chain uses TRBV5-6 and TRBJ1-1; the D gene is possibly TRBD1 (5 bases). Germline loops: CDR1 SGHDT, CDR2 YYEEEE. The CDR3 contains 15 residues. The ends were cut back, 0 bases at V and 6 bases at J, with 15 bases in the middle. Written as DNA, the CDR3 is TGTGCCAGCAGCTTGGACGGACAAGGCCTCGCTGAAGCTTTCTTT. This sequence encodes CASSLDGQGLAEAFF.